These 6 T cell receptor beta chains share one sample of origin, sequenced in a study of blood T cell repertoires in COVID-19. Repertoires were generated with immunoSEQ multiplex PCR, while TCRdb's copy carries only in-frame clones and drops some. The table lists roughly 120,000 clones, approximately 89% of them singletons. Sequences were obtained from peripheral blood. The receptors come from a woman older than 75 with COVID-19, enrolled during active disease.

The V and J genes are TRBV7-2 and TRBJ2-3, with 7 bases identical to TRBD2. Per germline, CDR1 SGHTA and CDR2 FQGNSA. The CDR3 extends over 16 amino acids. V shed 5 bases and J 5 bases; nucleotides not matched to a gene: 13. CDR3 bases: TGTGCCAGCAGCCCCCGGAAGAGCGGGATTCAAGATACGCAGTATTTT. Its protein product is CASSPRKSGIQDTQYF.

This chain joins TRBV6-2 or TRBV6-3 and TRBJ2-7; 8 bases are a match to TRBD2. This CDR3 is built from 16 residues. With V trimmed by 2 bases and J by 0 bases, 6 bases remained unmatched. Germline V gene sequence: CDR1 MNHEY, CDR2 SVGEGT. The CDR3 DNA follows: TGTGCCAGCAGTTACCAGGGGACTAGGCTCTCCTACGAGCAGTACTTC. As protein: CASSYQGTRLSYEQYF.

CDR3 region: CASSIRTSGRGEQFF. The CDR3 bases are TGTGCCAGTAGTATACGTACTAGCGGGAGAGGTGAGCAGTTCTTC. The chain links TRBV19 to TRBJ2-1; TRBD2 matches 11 bases. V shed 2 bases and J 9 bases; nucleotides not matched to a gene: 6. Germline loops: CDR1 LNHDA, CDR2 SQIVND (reference sequence). The CDR3 consists of 15 residues.

V usage is TRBV2 and J usage is TRBJ2-7; 7 nucleotides match TRBD2. J lost 2 bases, V lost 6 bases, and 10 bases had no gene match. This CDR3 spans 15 amino acids. Germline V gene sequence: CDR1 SNHLY, CDR2 FYNNEI. The CDR3 reads CASRGVSREPYEQYF. In DNA form, the CDR3 reads TGTGCCAGCAGGGGGGTGTCGCGGGAGCCCTACGAGCAGTACTTC.

This chain connects TRBV10-3 to TRBJ2-5; 10 nucleotides match TRBD1. V shed 10 bases and J 5 bases; nucleotides not matched to a gene: 13. The length of the CDR3 is 15 residues. In germline, CDR1 is ENHRY, CDR2 SYGVKD. CDR3 sequence (DNA): TGTGCCACCATGTCTCCGGGACAGGGGATGGAGACCCAGTACTTC. Encoded protein: CATMSPGQGMETQYF.

The chain carries TRBV7-2 and TRBJ2-7; 10 bases are shared with TRBD2. This CDR3 is built from 14 residues. Trimming removed 5 bases from V and 7 bases from J; junction bases left unmatched: 8. CDR1 is SGHTA and CDR2 is FQGNSA in the germline V gene. The CDR3 sequence: CASSRTSGGGEQYF. In DNA, the CDR3 is TGTGCCAGCAGCCGGACTAGCGGAGGCGGAGAGCAGTACTTC.